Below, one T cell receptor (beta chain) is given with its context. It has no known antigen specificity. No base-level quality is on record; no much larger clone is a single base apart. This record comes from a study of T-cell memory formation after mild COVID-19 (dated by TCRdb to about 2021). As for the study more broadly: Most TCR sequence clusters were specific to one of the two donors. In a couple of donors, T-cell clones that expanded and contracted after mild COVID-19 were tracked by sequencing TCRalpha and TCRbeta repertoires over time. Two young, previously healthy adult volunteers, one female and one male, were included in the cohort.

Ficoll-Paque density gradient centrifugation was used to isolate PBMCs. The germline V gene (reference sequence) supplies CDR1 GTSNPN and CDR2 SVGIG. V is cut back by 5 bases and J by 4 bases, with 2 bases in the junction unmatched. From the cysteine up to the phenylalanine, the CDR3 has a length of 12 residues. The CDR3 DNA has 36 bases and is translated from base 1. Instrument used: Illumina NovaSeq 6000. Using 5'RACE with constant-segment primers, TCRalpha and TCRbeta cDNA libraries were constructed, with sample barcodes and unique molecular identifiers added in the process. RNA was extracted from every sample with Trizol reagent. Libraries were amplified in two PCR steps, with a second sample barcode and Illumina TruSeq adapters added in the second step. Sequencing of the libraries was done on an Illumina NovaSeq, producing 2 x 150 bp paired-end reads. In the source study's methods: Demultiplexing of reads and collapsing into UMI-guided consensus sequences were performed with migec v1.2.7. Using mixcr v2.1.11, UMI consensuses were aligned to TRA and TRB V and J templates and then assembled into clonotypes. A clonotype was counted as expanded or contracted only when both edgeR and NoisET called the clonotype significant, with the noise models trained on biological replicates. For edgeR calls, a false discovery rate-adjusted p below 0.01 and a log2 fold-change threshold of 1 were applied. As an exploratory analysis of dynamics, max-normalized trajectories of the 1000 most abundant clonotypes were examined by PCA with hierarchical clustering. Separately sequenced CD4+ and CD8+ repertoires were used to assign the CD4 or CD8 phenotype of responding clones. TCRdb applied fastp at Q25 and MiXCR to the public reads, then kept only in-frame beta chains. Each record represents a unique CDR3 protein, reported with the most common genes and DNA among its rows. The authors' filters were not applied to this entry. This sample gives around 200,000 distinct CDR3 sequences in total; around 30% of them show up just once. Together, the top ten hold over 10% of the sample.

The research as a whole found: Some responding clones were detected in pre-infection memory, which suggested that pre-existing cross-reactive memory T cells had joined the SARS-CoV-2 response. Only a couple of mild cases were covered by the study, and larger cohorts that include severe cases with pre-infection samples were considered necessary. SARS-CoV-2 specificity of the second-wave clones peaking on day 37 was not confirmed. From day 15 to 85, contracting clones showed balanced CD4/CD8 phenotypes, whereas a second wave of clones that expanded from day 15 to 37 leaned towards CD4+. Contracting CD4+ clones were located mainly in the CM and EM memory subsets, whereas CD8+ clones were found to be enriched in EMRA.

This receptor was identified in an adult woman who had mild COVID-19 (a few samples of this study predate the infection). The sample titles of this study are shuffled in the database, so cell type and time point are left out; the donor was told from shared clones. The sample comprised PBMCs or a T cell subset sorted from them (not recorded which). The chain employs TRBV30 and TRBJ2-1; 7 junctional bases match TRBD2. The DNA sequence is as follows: TGTGCCTGGGGACTAGTATACAATGAGCAGTTCTTC. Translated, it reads CAWGLVYNEQFF.